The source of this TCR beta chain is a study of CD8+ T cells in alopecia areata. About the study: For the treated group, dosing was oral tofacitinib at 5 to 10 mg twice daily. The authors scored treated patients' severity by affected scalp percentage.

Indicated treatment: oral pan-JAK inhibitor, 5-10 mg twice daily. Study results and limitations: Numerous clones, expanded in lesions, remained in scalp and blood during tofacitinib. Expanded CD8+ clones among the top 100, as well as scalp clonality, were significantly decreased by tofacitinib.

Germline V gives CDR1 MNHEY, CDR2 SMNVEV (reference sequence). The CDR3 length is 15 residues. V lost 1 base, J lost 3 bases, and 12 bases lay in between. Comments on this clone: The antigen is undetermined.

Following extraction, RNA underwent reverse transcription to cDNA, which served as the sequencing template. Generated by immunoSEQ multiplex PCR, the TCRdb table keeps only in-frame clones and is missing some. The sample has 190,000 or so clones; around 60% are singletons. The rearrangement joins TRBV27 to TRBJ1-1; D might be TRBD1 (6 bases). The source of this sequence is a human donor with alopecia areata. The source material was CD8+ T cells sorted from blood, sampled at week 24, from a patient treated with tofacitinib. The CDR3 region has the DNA TGTGCCAGCAGTTTATTGGACAGCGGAGACACTGAAGCTTTCTTT. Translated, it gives CASSLLDSGDTEAFF.